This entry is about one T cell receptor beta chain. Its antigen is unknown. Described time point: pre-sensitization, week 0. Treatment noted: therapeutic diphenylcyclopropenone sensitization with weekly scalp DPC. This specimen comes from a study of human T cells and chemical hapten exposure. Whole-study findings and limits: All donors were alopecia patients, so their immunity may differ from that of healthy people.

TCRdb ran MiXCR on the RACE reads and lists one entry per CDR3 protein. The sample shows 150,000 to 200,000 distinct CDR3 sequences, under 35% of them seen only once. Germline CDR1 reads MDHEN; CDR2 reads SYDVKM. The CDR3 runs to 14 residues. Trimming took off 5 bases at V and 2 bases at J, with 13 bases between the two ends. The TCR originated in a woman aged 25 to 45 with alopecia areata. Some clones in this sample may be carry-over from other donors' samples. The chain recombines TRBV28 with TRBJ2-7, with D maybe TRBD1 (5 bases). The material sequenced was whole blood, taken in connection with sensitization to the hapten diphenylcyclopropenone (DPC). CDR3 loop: CASSPPDRAYEQYF. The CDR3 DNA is TGTGCCAGCAGTCCACCCGACAGAGCCTACGAGCAGTACTTC. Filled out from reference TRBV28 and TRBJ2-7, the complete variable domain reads DVKVTQSSRYLVKRTGEKVFLECVQDMDHENMFWYRQDPGLGLRLIYFSYDVKMKEKGDIPEGYSVSREKKERFSLILESASTNQTSMYLCASSPPDRAYEQYFGPGTRLTVT.